This T cell receptor beta chain was recovered during a study of blood T cell repertoires in COVID-19 (dated by TCRdb to 2018 to 2021). In the study overall: Samples covering the acute and convalescent phases of COVID-19 were provided by collaborators in the United States, Italy and Spain. HLA class I and class II types, where available, came from metadata supplied by the sample provider rather than from assay-based typing. Samples were obtained from the ongoing ImmuneRACE study (first 160 participants) and from over a thousand subjects provided by 6 global collaborators. Sample metadata almost always included a de-identified subject ID, COVID-19 status, age in years and sex. Deeply sampled blood TCRbeta repertoires from subjects exposed to, actively infected with, or recovered from COVID-19 were included in the dataset. The material from the prospective study consisted of cDNA or gDNA derived from T cells, B-cell-depleted T cells, or PBMCs. The repertoires were released in a freely available public database intended as a resource for research on the immune response to SARS-CoV-2. Study-wide conclusions, independent of this receptor: The amount of clinical and demographic metadata varied by source and participant and was provided uncurated.

The CDR3 runs 16 residues from the cysteine to the phenylalanine. Only the CDR3 region is kept as DNA, spanning 48 bases read in frame from base 1. V lost 3 bases and J lost 4 bases, and the count of bases not matched to a germline gene is 7. For CDR1 and CDR2, the germline V gene lists SGHRS and YFSETQ. Regarding this clone: The target of this receptor is not known. No base quality values were provided; no much bigger clone lies one nucleotide off.

Each collaborating institution followed its own protocols to collect whole blood in K2EDTA tubes. For TCRbeta analysis, collaborators shipped samples as frozen whole blood, isolated PBMCs, or DNA extracted from either of those sample types. TCRbeta CDR3 regions were amplified from genomic DNA by means of the immunoSEQ Assay, a bias-controlled multiplex PCR. In the authors' own workflow: The number of nucleated cells in each sample was estimated from the amplification of reference gene primers within the assay. To quantify the absolute abundance of each unique TCRbeta CDR3 rearrangement, sequence reads were collapsed and filtered. For each sample, productive Simpson clonality was calculated as the square root of Simpson's diversity index over productive rearrangements. Here the immuneACCESS table is served through TCRdb, limited to in-frame sequences with V and J called. Missing clones are a known gap in these copies; in checked studies unresolved V genes cover under half, and the rest lacks a known reason. D and trimming were read from the DNA, whereas the V and J calls and clone size are those reported in that table. In this sample the table shows approximately 120,000 clones, 88% of which occur a single time. 1.5% of the sample comes from the top ten.

Sequencing was carried out using peripheral blood. The chain is made from TRBV5-1 and TRBJ2-3; TRBD2 agrees with 11 junctional bases. The source of this sequence is a human donor in a cohort sampled during active COVID-19. The CDR3 is CASSSTGTSGADTQYF. The sequenced DNA: TGCGCCAGCAGCTCCACCGGGACTAGCGGTGCAGATACGCAGTATTTT.